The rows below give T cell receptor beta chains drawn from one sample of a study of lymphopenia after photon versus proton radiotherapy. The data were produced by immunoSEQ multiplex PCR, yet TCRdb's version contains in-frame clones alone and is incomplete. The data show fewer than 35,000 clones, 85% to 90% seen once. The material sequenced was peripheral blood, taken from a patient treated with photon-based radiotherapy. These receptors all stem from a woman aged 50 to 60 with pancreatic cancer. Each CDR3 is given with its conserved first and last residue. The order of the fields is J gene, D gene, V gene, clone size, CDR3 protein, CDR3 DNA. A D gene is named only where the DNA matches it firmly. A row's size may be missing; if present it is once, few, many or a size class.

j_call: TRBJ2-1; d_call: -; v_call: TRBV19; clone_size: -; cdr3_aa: CASSIFLDAYNEQFF; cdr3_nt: TGTGCCAGTAGTATCTTCCTAGATGCCTACAATGAGCAGTTCTTC
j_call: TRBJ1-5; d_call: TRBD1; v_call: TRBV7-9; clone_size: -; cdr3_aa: CASSPGRDRGNQPQHF; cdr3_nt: TGTGCCAGCAGCCCGGGTCGGGACAGGGGCAATCAGCCCCAGCATTTT
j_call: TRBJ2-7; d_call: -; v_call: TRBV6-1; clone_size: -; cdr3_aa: CASSGGFVTYEQYF; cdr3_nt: TGTGCCAGCAGTGGGGGGTTCGTGACCTACGAGCAGTACTTC
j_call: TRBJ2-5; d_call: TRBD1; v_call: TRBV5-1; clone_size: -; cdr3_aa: CASSAGTAQETQYF; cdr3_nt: TGCGCCAGCAGCGCCGGGACAGCTCAAGAGACCCAGTACTTC
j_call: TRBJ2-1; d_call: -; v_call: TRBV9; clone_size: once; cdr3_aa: CASSVEGASYNEQFF; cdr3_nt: TGTGCCAGCAGCGTGGAGGGGGCGAGCTACAATGAGCAGTTCTTC
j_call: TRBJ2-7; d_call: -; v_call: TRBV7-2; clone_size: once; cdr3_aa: CASSQDISTGRDEQYF; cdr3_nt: TGCGCCAGCAGCCAAGATATCAGCACGGGTCGGGACGAGCAGTACTTC
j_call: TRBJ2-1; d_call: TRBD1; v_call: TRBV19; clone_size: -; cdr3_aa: CASSPGQGLKTFF; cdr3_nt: TGTGCCAGTAGTCCAGGACAGGGGCTCAAGACGTTCTTC
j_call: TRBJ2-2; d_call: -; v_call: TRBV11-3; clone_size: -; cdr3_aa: CASSLGGATNTGELFF; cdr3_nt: TGTGCCAGCAGCCTAGGGGGGGCCACGAACACCGGGGAGCTGTTTTTT
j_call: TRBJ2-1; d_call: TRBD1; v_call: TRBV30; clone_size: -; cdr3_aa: CAWIRGPSWNEQFF; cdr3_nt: TGTGCCTGGATAAGGGGGCCCTCCTGGAATGAGCAGTTCTTC
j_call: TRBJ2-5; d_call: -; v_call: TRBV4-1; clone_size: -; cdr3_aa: CASSQDPSQETQYF; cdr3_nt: TGCGCCAGCAGCCAAGATCCCTCACAAGAGACCCAGTACTTC
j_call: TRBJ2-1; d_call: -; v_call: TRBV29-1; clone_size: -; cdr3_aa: CSVEASGSYNEQFF; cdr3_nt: TGCAGCGTTGAGGCCAGCGGGTCCTACAATGAGCAGTTCTTC
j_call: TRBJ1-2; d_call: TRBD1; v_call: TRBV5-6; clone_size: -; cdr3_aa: CASSWGPGQGSSPLF; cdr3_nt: TGTGCCAGCAGCTGGGGACCGGGACAGGGGAGTTCTCCCCTCTTC
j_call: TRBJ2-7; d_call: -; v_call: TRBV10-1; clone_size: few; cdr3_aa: CASSDPGNPYEQYF; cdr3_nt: TGCGCCAGCAGTGACCCCGGGAATCCCTACGAGCAGTACTTC
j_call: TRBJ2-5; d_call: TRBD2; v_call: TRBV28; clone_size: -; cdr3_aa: CASSLSSGSPQETQYF; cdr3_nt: TGTGCCAGCAGTTTAAGTAGCGGGAGTCCCCAAGAGACCCAGTACTTC
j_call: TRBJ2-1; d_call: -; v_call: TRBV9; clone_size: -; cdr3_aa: CASSVAASSYNEQFF; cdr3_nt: TGTGCCAGCAGCGTAGCGGCCAGCTCCTACAATGAGCAGTTCTTC
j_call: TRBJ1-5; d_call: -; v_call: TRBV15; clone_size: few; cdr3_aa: CATAGGGGGQPQHF; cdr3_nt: TGTGCCACAGCAGGCGGCGGGGGAGGTCAGCCCCAGCATTTT
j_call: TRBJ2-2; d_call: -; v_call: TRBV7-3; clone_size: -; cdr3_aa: CASSQSGGSGTGELFF; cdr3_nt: TGTGCCAGCAGCCAAAGTGGGGGCAGCGGCACCGGGGAGCTGTTTTTT
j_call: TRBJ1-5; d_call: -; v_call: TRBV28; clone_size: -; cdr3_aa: CASSIQSGSDNQPQHF; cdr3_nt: TGTGCCAGCAGTATACAATCCGGGTCGGACAATCAGCCCCAGCATTTT
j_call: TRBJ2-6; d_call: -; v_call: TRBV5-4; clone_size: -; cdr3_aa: CASSFGPRDQPLGANVLTF; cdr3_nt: TGTGCCAGCAGCTTTGGGCCCCGGGATCAACCTCTGGGGGCCAACGTCCTGACTTTC
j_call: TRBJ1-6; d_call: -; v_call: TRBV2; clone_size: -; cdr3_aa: CASSEAQGARSPLHF; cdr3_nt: TGTGCCAGCAGTGAAGCACAGGGTGCGAGATCACCCCTCCACTTT
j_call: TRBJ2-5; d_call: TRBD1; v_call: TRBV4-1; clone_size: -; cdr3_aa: CASSFDRGRETQYF; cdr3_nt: TGCGCCAGCAGCTTTGACAGGGGGCGAGAGACCCAGTACTTC
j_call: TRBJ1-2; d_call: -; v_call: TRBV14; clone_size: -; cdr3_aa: CATSESALNYGYTF; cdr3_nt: TGTGCCACCTCAGAGTCGGCGCTTAACTATGGCTACACCTTC
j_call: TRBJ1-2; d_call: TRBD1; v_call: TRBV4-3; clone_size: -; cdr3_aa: CASSQDRGIGNYGYTF; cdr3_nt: TGCGCCAGCAGCCAAGACAGGGGGATTGGGAACTATGGCTACACCTTC
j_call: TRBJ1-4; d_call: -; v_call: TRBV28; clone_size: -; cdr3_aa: CASSLVLGVEKLFF; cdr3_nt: TGTGCCAGCAGTTTAGTTTTGGGCGTTGAAAAACTGTTTTTT
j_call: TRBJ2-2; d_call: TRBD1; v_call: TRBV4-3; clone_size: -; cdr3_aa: CASSQEGGSTGELFF; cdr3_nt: TGCGCCAGCAGCCAAGAAGGGGGCAGCACCGGGGAGCTGTTTTTT
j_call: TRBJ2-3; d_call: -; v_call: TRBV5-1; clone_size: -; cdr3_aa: CASSLTFGGTDTQYF; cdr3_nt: TGCGCCAGCAGCTTAACCTTTGGGGGCACAGATACGCAGTATTTT
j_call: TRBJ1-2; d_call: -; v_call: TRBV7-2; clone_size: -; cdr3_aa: CASSVEGVGYGYTF; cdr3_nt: TGTGCCAGCAGCGTCGAAGGAGTCGGCTATGGCTACACCTTC
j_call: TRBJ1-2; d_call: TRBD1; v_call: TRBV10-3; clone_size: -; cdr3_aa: CANGTGRGYTF; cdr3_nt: TGTGCCAACGGGACAGGGCGAGGCTACACCTTC
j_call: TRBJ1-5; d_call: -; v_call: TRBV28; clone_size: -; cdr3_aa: CALGSGNQPQHF; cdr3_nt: TGTGCTTTAGGGTCGGGCAATCAGCCCCAGCATTTT
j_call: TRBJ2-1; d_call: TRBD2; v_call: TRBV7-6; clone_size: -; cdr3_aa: CASSAYGLAGYNEQFF; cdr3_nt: TGTGCCAGCAGCGCCTACGGACTAGCGGGGTACAATGAGCAGTTCTTC
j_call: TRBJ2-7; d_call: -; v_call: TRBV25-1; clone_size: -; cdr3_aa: CASSRGTAGYEQYF; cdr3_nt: TGTGCCAGCAGTCGGGGGACTGCCGGCTACGAGCAGTACTTC
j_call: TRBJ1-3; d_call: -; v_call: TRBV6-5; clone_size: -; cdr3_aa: CASSYSGGLGNTIYF; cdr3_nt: TGTGCCAGCAGTTACTCAGGGGGGCTTGGAAACACCATATATTTT